These 12 T cell receptor beta chains originate from one sample sequenced in a study of PD-L1 blockade in urothelial cancer. Time point defined: pretreatment peripheral blood. Some clones are missing from TCRdb's copy, which holds only in-frame ones; the method was immunoSEQ multiplex PCR. Of more than 90,000 clones in the sample, 80% to 90% were seen once. The material sequenced was PBMCs, taken around atezolizumab (anti-PD-L1) treatment. Receptors originate from a man between 60 and 75 years old with urothelial cancer.

The J gene is TRBJ1-5, the V gene TRBV28; tentatively, D is TRBD1 (5 bases). Trimming left V 8 bases short and J 3 bases short, with 14 bases between. The CDR3 consists of 14 residues. Germline V CDR1 and CDR2: MDHEN, SYDVKM. The CDR3 sequence: CASWMTEVNQPQHF. The CDR3, as DNA: TGTGCCAGCTGGATGACAGAGGTCAATCAGCCCCAGCATTTT.

The chain joins TRBV5-1 to TRBJ2-7; D perhaps matches TRBD2 (6 bases). V was trimmed by 5 bases and J by 4 bases, leaving 13 bases between them. In germline, CDR1 is SGHRS, CDR2 YFSETQ. This CDR3 has 13 amino acids. In DNA, the CDR3 is TGCGCCAGCAGGGAGGGCAGCGGGTACGAGCAGTACTTC. Residues: CASREGSGYEQYF. The variable domain in full, with the rest retrieved from reference TRBV5-1 and TRBJ2-7, is KAGVTQTPRYLIKTRGQQVTLSCSPISGHRSVSWYQQTPGQGLQFLFEYFSETQRNKGNFPGRFSGRQFSNSRSEMNVSTLELGDSALYLCASREGSGYEQYFGPGTRLTVT.

The chain combines TRBV7-8 with TRBJ2-5; 7 positions match TRBD2. Looked up from germline, CDR1 is SGHVS and CDR2 is FQNEAQ. The ends lost 3 bases at V and 0 bases at J; junction bases unmatched: 4. The CDR3 loop spans 15 amino acids. CDR3 DNA: TGTGCCAGCAGCTTGTACGGGAGGAACCAAGAGACCCAGTACTTC. Translation: CASSLYGRNQETQYF.

V usage is TRBV9 and J usage is TRBJ2-3; D remains ambiguous. From germline, CDR1 is SGDLS and CDR2 YYNGEE. Trimming took off 0 bases at V and 4 bases at J, with 6 bases between the two ends. The CDR3 extends over 13 amino acids. The CDR3 nucleotides are TGTGCCAGCAGCGTAGCTGCGTCAGATACGCAGTATTTT. It codes for CASSVAASDTQYF.

The genes are TRBV6-5 and TRBJ1-1, with 11 positions matching TRBD1. CDR1 and CDR2 (germline): MNHEY, SVGAGI. J lost 0 bases, V lost 0 bases, and 0 bases had no gene match. The length of the CDR3 is 16 residues. The CDR3 protein is CASSYSGQGVNTEAFF. The CDR3 DNA reads as TGTGCCAGCAGTTACTCGGGACAGGGGGTGAACACTGAAGCTTTCTTT.

The chain recombines TRBV11-3 with TRBJ2-7; D remains unclear. The CDR3 consists of 13 residues. V lost 2 bases, J lost 2 bases, and 7 bases lay in between. The germline V gene has CDR1 SGHNT and CDR2 YENEEA. CDR3 nucleotide sequence: TGTGCCAGCAGCTTAACAGCCACCTACGAGCAGTACTTC. Translated: CASSLTATYEQYF.

This clone was seen a handful of times. V and J are TRBV27 and TRBJ1-5; D is ambiguous. This CDR3 comprises 12 residues. The germline V gene has CDR1 MNHEY and CDR2 SMNVEV (reference sequence). V lost 4 bases to trimming and J lost 3 bases, with 4 bases between them. The DNA for the CDR3 is TGTGCCAGCAGTTCTGTCAATCAGCCCCAGCATTTT. Protein: CASSSVNQPQHF.

The chain has TRBV4-1 and TRBJ1-6, with unresolved D. The CDR3 runs 17 residues. V lost 0 bases, J lost 0 bases, and 9 bases lay in between. The germline V gene has CDR1 MGHRA and CDR2 YSYEKL. CDR3 coding DNA: TGCGCCAGCAGCCAAGATCTTGGGAGCTCCTATAATTCACCCCTCCACTTT. It codes for CASSQDLGSSYNSPLHF.

This rearrangement joins TRBV19 to TRBJ2-5; 14 bases align to TRBD2. Trimming cost V 4 bases and J 5 bases; bases outside gene matches: 6. Per the germline V gene, CDR1 is LNHDA and CDR2 is SQIVND (reference sequence). The CDR3 covers 16 residues. The CDR3 sequence: CASSTSGLAGEETQYF. CDR3 DNA: TGTGCCAGTAGTACCTCGGGACTAGCGGGAGAGGAGACCCAGTACTTC.

The table lists this clone with a count of one. V is TRBV2 and J is TRBJ2-3; D is ambiguous. From germline, CDR1 is SNHLY and CDR2 FYNNEI. The CDR3 has 15 residues. Between the trimmed V and J ends, which lost 1 base and 1 base, there was a span of 9 bases. The CDR3 nucleotides are TGTGCCAGCAGTGAAGGGCAACCCGGCACAGATACGCAGTATTTT. It translates to CASSEGQPGTDTQYF. Full variable domain (missing parts from reference TRBV2 and TRBJ2-3): EPEVTQTPSHQVTQMGQEVILRCVPISNHLYFYWYRQILGQKVEFLVSFYNNEISEKSEIFDDQFSVERPDGSNFTLKIRSTKLEDSAMYFCASSEGQPGTDTQYFGPGTRLTVL.

V gene TRBV5-6 combines with J gene TRBJ1-2; D unresolved. The CDR3 spans 12 residues. The germline V gene has CDR1 SGHDT and CDR2 YYEEEE. V dropped 3 bases and J dropped 3 bases, with 6 bases sitting between them. The CDR3 sequence is CASSSVHYGYTF. Written as DNA, the CDR3 is TGTGCCAGCAGCTCAGTCCACTATGGCTACACCTTC.

The chain recombines TRBV9 with TRBJ2-7; 13 bases match TRBD2. The CDR3 has 16 amino acids. Germline V lookup: CDR1 SGDLS, CDR2 YYNGEE. Unmatched junction bases numbered 5, after V lost 4 bases and J lost 1 base. The CDR3 spells CASSPRTSGGSYEQYF. Written as DNA, the CDR3 is TGTGCCAGCAGCCCTAGGACTAGCGGGGGTTCCTACGAGCAGTACTTC.